This TCR beta chain was identified in a study of OX40 agonist ivuxolimab in advanced cancers. Clones were read by immunoSEQ multiplex PCR, and TCRdb kept only the in-frame ones, dropping some. The sample has approximately 44,000 clones, 80% seen once; the top ten hold about 10%. Per the germline V gene, CDR1 is SGHTS and CDR2 is YDEGEE. The CDR3 is 14 amino acids. V dropped 0 bases and J dropped 4 bases, with 10 bases sitting between them. The chain links TRBV5-8 to TRBJ2-5; the D gene is possibly TRBD1 (5 bases). The sample here was CD4+ or CD8+ T cells sorted from blood, taken in a trial of the OX40 agonist ivuxolimab. The receptor was derived from an adult with an advanced solid tumor such as melanoma, head and neck, liver or kidney cancer. CDR3 amino acids: CASSLGQPLETQYF. In nucleotides, the CDR3 is TGTGCCAGCAGCTTGGGACAGCCTCTAGAGACCCAGTACTTC.